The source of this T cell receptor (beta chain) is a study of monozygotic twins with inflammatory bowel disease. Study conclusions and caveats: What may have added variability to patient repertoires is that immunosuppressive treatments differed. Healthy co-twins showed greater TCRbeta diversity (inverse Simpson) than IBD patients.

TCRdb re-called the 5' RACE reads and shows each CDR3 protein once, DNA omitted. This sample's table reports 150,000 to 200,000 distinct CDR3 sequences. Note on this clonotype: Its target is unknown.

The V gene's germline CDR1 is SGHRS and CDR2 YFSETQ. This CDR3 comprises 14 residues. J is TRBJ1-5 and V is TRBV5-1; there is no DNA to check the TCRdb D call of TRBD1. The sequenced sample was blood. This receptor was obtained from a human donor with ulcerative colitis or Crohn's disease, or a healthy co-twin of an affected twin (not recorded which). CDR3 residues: CASSWQGGSQPQHF.